This T cell receptor beta chain came from a study of T cell repertoires in cytomegalovirus infection. Looking at the study overall: From public TCR beta signatures came an indication of both CMV infection and matching HLA type. Study results and limitations: HLA-C-restricted CMV-specific TCR beta clonotypes were dominant in the ex vivo response.

The germline V gene has CDR1 SGHTA and CDR2 FQGNSA. The CDR3 runs 17 residues. The V and J ends lost 5 bases and 4 bases, in that order; junction bases with no gene match: 14. MiXCR, run by TCRdb on the reads, gives a single entry per CDR3 protein. The sample lists about 160,000 distinct CDR3 sequences, 15% to 20% seen once, with roughly 20% in the top ten. In this sample, this clonotype turned up a few times. What it recognizes is unknown. The receptor's source is a human donor in good health (CMV status not recorded). Some clones in this sample may be carry-over from other donors' samples. The rearrangement joins TRBV7-2 to TRBJ2-7; 10 nucleotides match TRBD2. Sequencing was done on a sample of CD8+ T cells from PBMCs. This chain's CDR3 is CASSRSPSGGRLYEQYF. For the CDR3, the DNA is TGTGCCAGCAGCCGTAGCCCTAGCGGGGGCCGCCTATACGAGCAGTACTTC.